This T cell receptor (beta chain) was captured in a study of beta chain features in type 1 diabetes. Turning to the study itself: Similarity in age, gender and cell yields was seen between patients and healthy donors. Whole-study results and caveats: Any role of HLA type in TCRB rearrangement remained unresolved here.

V was shortened by 5 bases and J by 4 bases, with 9 bases between the two germline ends. The germline V gene has CDR1 SGHTA and CDR2 FQGNSA. The CDR3 totals 13 residues. In its sample, this clone was seen a few times. Its antigen remains unknown. The investigators reverse transcribed all of the isolated RNA, so they sequenced expressed TCRB transcripts. The repertoire was sequenced with immunoSEQ multiplex PCR; TCRdb's copy has only in-frame clones and lacks some. This sample has hundreds of thousands of clones; roughly 10% occur once, and the top ten carry over 0.035%. The rearrangement joins TRBV7-2 to TRBJ1-5; TRBD1 is a possible D gene (6 bases). The receptor was derived from a woman younger than 35 in good health. Sequenced sample: naive CD4+ T cells from blood. CDR3 loop: CASSRGPNQPQHF. The CDR3, as DNA: TGTGCCAGCAGCCGGGGGCCTAATCAGCCCCAGCATTTT.